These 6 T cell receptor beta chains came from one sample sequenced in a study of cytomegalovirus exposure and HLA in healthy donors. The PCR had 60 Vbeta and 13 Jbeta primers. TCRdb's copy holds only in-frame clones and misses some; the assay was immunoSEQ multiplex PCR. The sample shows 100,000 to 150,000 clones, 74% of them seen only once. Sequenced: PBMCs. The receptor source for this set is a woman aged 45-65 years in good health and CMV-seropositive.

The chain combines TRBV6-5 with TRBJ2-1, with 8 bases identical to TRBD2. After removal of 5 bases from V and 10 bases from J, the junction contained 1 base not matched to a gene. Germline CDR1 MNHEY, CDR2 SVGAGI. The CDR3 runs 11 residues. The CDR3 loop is CASSRGGEQFF. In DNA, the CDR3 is TGTGCCAGCAGTCGGGGGGGGGAGCAGTTCTTC.

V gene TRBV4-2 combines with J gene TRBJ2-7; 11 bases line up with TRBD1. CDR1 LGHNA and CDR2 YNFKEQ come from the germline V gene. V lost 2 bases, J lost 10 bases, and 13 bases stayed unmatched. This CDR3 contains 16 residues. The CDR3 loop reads CASSQSGQGGTATQYF. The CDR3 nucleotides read TGTGCCAGCAGCCAATCGGGACAGGGGGGGACCGCCACCCAGTACTTC.

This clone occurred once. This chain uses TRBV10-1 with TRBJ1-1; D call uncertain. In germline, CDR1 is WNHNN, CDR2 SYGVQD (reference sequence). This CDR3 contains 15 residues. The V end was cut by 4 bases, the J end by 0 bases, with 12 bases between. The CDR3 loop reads CASSADRGLNTEAFF. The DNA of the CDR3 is TGCGCCAGCAGTGCGGATCGAGGGCTGAACACTGAAGCTTTCTTT.

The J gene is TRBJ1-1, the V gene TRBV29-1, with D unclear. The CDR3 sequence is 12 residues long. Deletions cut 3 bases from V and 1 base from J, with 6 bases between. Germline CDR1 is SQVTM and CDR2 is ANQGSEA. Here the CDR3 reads CSVEIENTEAFF. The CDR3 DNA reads TGCAGCGTTGAGATAGAGAACACTGAAGCTTTCTTT. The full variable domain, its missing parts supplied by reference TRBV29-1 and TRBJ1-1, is SAVISQKPSRDICQRGTSLTIQCQVDSQVTMMFWYRQQPGQSLTLIATANQGSEATYESGFVIDKFPISRPNLTFSTLTVSNMSPEDSSIYLCSVEIENTEAFFGQGTRLTVV.

CDR3 protein: CASTEGRALVNEKLFF. CDR3 DNA sequence: TGCGCCAGCACCGAAGGGAGGGCCTTAGTTAATGAAAAACTGTTTTTT. The chain is built from TRBV5-1 and TRBJ1-4; D unresolved. CDR3 length: 16 residues. Trimming shortened V by 6 bases and J by 4 bases, and 19 bases separated the two germline ends. The germline CDR1 and CDR2 sequences are SGHRS and YFSETQ.

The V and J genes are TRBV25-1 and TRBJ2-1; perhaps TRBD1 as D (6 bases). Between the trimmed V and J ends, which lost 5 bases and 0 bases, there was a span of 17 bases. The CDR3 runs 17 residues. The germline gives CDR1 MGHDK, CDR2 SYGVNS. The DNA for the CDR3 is TGTGCCAGCAGTAAATCGACAGGCCACAGCTCCTACAATGAGCAGTTCTTC. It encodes CASSKSTGHSSYNEQFF.